Included here is one T cell receptor beta chain sequence, with context. Its antigen is not identified. The sample is drawn from a study of tumor-infiltrating lymphocytes in localized non-small cell lung cancer. Regarding the study as a whole: T-cell fraction did not differ between immunotypes IM1 and IM2. Technical variation could not be separated from intratumor heterogeneity here.

Clones were sequenced by immunoSEQ multiplex PCR, and TCRdb holds only the in-frame ones, with some missing. The table includes some 30,000 clones, 70% to 90% detected once. The sequence was collected from a human donor with non-small cell lung cancer. The sample taken for sequencing was lung tumor tissue.

DNA for the CDR3: TGTGCCAGCAGCTTCGCCGACAGGGGCGCCGGGGAGCTGTTTTTT. Its translation is CASSFADRGAGELFF. J is TRBJ2-2 and V is TRBV5-6, with 8 positions matching TRBD1. The CDR3 sequence is 15 residues long. The V gene's germline CDR1 is SGHDT and CDR2 YYEEEE. Trimming took 2 bases from V and 6 from J; bases not matched to a gene: 6. The complete variable domain, with remaining parts taken from reference TRBV5-6 and TRBJ2-2, reads DAGVTQSPTHLIKTRGQQVTLRCSPKSGHDTVSWYQQALGQGPQFIFQYYEEEERQRGNFPDRFSGHQFPNYSSELNVNALLLGDSALYLCASSFADRGAGELFFGEGSRLTVL.